This is a list of T cell receptor beta chains from one sample in a study of blood T cells in healthy people across ages. Each CDR3 protein gets one entry after TCRdb re-called the 5' RACE reads with MiXCR. The sample holds about 1.6 million distinct CDR3 sequences, roughly 32% seen once. Sequenced material: blood. The receptors stem from a woman in her twenties or thirties in good health. CDR3s include the opening cysteine and the closing phenylalanine or tryptophan. The D gene is left open where the match is weak. Clone size appears in some rows only: once, few, many, or a class for an expanded clone.

>13|TRBJ2-7|TRBV20-1|.|.
CSAEGAGANEQYF
TGCAGTGCCGAAGGGGCAGGGGCAAACGAGCAGTACTTC
>16|TRBJ2-5|TRBV12-3/TRBV12-4|TRBD2|few
CASSHGGAVWWETQYF
TGTGCCAGCAGTCACGGGGGGGCAGTTTGGTGGGAGACCCAGTACTTC
>12|TRBJ2-5|TRBV28|.|.
CASRGPGKTQYF
TGTGCCAGCAGGGGGCCGGGAAAGACCCAGTACTTC
>15|TRBJ2-3|TRBV5-4|.|.
CASSLPLGGPDTQYF
TGTGCCAGCAGCTTGCCCCTAGGGGGGCCAGATACGCAGTATTTT
>15|TRBJ2-1|TRBV3-1|.|few
CASSQGWVPSDEQFF
TGTGCCAGCAGCCAGGGGTGGGTCCCCTCGGATGAGCAGTTCTTC
>15|TRBJ1-2|TRBV25-1|TRBD1|.
CASSATGGAYYGYTF
TGTGCCAGCAGTGCTACAGGGGGCGCCTACTATGGCTACACCTTC
>15|TRBJ2-3|TRBV6-1|TRBD2|.
CASKSSGVFTDTQYF
TGTGCCAGCAAGAGTAGCGGGGTGTTCACAGATACGCAGTATTTT
>15|TRBJ2-7|TRBV28|TRBD1|few
CASSPSGQGPYEQYF
TGTGCCAGCAGTCCCTCGGGACAGGGCCCCTACGAGCAGTACTTC
>14|TRBJ1-1|TRBV20-1|TRBD1|.
CSAKGDRGTSEAFF
TGCAGTGCTAAGGGCGACAGGGGGACCTCTGAAGCTTTCTTT
>11|TRBJ1-1|TRBV13|TRBD1|.
CASSEQGGAFF
TGTGCCAGCAGCGAACAGGGGGGAGCTTTCTTT
>15|TRBJ1-1|TRBV6-5|TRBD1|.
CASRGQGVRFTEAFF
TGTGCCAGCAGAGGACAGGGGGTTCGTTTCACTGAAGCTTTCTTT
>13|TRBJ2-5|TRBV20-1|.|once
CSAAGYRGETQYF
TGCAGTGCGGCGGGATACCGGGGGGAGACCCAGTACTTC
>13|TRBJ2-1|TRBV5-1|.|many
CASSELGRNEQFF
TGCGCCAGCAGCGAACTAGGGAGGAATGAGCAGTTCTTC
>17|TRBJ2-1|TRBV7-8|.|.
CASSTPRRGNSYNEQFF
TGTGCCAGCAGCACCCCCCGGCGGGGCAACTCCTACAATGAGCAGTTCTTC
>15|TRBJ2-5|TRBV15|.|.
CTTSVGPEGWETQYF
TGTACCACCAGCGTAGGTCCGGAGGGATGGGAGACCCAGTACTTC
>15|TRBJ2-6|TRBV9|.|.
CASSRDGSGANVLTF
TGTGCCAGCAGCCGAGACGGGTCTGGGGCCAACGTCCTGACTTTC
>13|TRBJ1-2|TRBV7-3|.|.
CASSLTQGSGYTF
TGTGCCAGCAGCTTAACGCAGGGTAGCGGCTACACCTTC
>15|TRBJ2-1|TRBV20-1|.|few
CSARLRGGAYNEQFF
TGCAGTGCTAGGCTCAGGGGGGGGGCGTACAATGAGCAGTTCTTC
>18|TRBJ2-7|TRBV20-1|TRBD1|many
CSARALLLQDRGPYEQYF
TGCAGTGCTAGAGCCCTTCTCCTTCAGGACAGGGGCCCCTACGAGCAGTACTTC
>15|TRBJ1-6|TRBV12-3/TRBV12-4|TRBD1|.
CASSFPGQGPSPLHF
TGTGCCAGCAGCTTTCCCGGACAGGGACCTTCACCCCTCCACTTT
>14|TRBJ2-5|TRBV3-1|.|.
CASSPHGLKETQYF
TGTGCCAGCAGCCCGCACGGACTGAAAGAGACCCAGTACTTC
>14|TRBJ2-1|TRBV5-8|.|few
CASSSGTVNNEQFF
TGTGCCAGCAGCTCAGGGACGGTAAACAATGAGCAGTTCTTC
>13|TRBJ1-2|TRBV28|TRBD1|.
CASQDRTNYGYTF
TGTGCCAGCCAGGACAGGACTAACTATGGCTACACCTTC
>14|TRBJ2-3|TRBV7-6|.|.
CASSPGLPGDTQYF
TGTGCCAGCAGCCCGGGCCTCCCCGGAGATACGCAGTATTTT
>14|TRBJ2-3|TRBV12-3/TRBV12-4|.|.
CASSPHRNFDTQYF
TGTGCCAGCAGTCCCCACAGAAATTTTGATACGCAGTATTTT
>14|TRBJ2-7|TRBV7-8|TRBD2|many
CASSSAGGAYEQYF
TGTGCCAGCAGCTCGGCGGGGGGGGCCTACGAGCAGTACTTC
>15|TRBJ1-5|TRBV4-1|TRBD1|.
CASSETTGDTEPRHF
TGCGCCAGCAGCGAGACGACAGGGGACACTGAGCCCCGGCATTTT
>15|TRBJ1-2|TRBV7-2|TRBD1|.
CASSLGDRGLYGYTF
TGTGCCAGCAGCTTAGGGGACAGGGGTCTCTATGGCTACACCTTC
>15|TRBJ1-5|TRBV28|TRBD1|few
CASTPDRGRNQPQHF
TGTGCCAGCACCCCGGACAGGGGAAGGAATCAGCCCCAGCATTTT
>13|TRBJ1-1|TRBV29-1|TRBD1|few
CSAGGAASTEAFF
TGCAGCGCAGGGGGGGCGGCAAGTACTGAAGCTTTCTTT
>11|TRBJ2-7|TRBV28|.|few
CASSFRAKQYF
TGTGCCAGCAGTTTTAGGGCAAAGCAGTACTTC
>14|TRBJ2-7|TRBV12-3/TRBV12-4|TRBD1|once
CASSRGQRLDEQYF
TGTGCCAGCAGTCGGGGACAGCGGTTGGATGAGCAGTACTTC
>13|TRBJ2-7|TRBV6-6|.|.
CAGSNRGGYGQYF
TGTGCCGGCAGTAACAGGGGAGGCTACGGGCAGTACTTC
>15|TRBJ2-7|TRBV20-1|TRBD2|.
CSAATAGANPYEQYF
TGCAGTGCGGCAACGGCGGGAGCCAACCCCTACGAGCAGTACTTC
>14|TRBJ2-5|TRBV6-1|TRBD2|few
CASKRGGGGETQYF
TGTGCCAGCAAGCGCGGGGGGGGAGGGGAGACCCAGTACTTC
>13|TRBJ1-1|TRBV7-8|.|.
CASNPVGNTEAFF
TGTGCCAGCAACCCTGTTGGGAACACTGAAGCTTTCTTT
>17|TRBJ1-1|TRBV27|.|few
CASSLWYPEDMNTEAFF
TGTGCCAGCAGTTTGTGGTACCCGGAAGACATGAACACTGAAGCTTTCTTT
>14|TRBJ1-2|TRBV7-9|TRBD1|few
CASSLGDRNYGYTF
TGTGCCAGCAGCTTAGGGGACAGAAACTATGGCTACACCTTC
>14|TRBJ1-6|TRBV20-1|.|.
CSAATGSGDSPLHF
TGCAGTGCTGCCACAGGGTCGGGGGATTCACCCCTCCACTTT
>12|TRBJ2-3|TRBV7-9|.|.
CASAWGIDTQYF
TGTGCCAGCGCCTGGGGGATAGATACGCAGTATTTT
>13|TRBJ1-2|TRBV5-6|.|few
CASTLGPTDDYTF
TGTGCCAGCACCCTAGGTCCTACCGATGACTACACCTTC
>16|TRBJ2-3|TRBV7-2|.|.
CASSLHWISSTDTQYF
TGTGCCAGCAGCTTACATTGGATTAGCAGCACAGATACGCAGTATTTT
>12|TRBJ1-3|TRBV18|.|.
CASSPDTNTIYF
TGTGCCAGCTCACCAGATACAAACACCATATATTTT
>12|TRBJ2-1|TRBV11-2|.|many
CASSLDGVIQFF
TGTGCCAGCAGCTTAGATGGGGTGATCCAGTTCTTC
>15|TRBJ1-6|TRBV20-1|TRBD1|few
CSASRDRGLGSPLHF
TGCAGTGCTAGTAGGGACAGGGGGCTAGGTTCACCCCTCCACTTT
>17|TRBJ2-5|TRBV14|.|few
CASSQDRRVWGQETQYF
TGTGCCAGCAGCCAAGACCGCAGGGTGTGGGGGCAAGAGACCCAGTACTTC
>15|TRBJ1-4|TRBV27|.|.
CASSPTWVAAEKLFF
TGTGCCAGCAGTCCGACTTGGGTCGCGGCGGAAAAACTGTTTTTT
>12|TRBJ2-5|TRBV5-6|.|few
CASSLGVGIKYF
TGTGCCAGCAGCCTGGGAGTAGGAATTAAGTACTTC
>15|TRBJ1-2|TRBV12-3/TRBV12-4|.|few
CASTWDGNFNYGYTF
TGTGCCAGCACGTGGGACGGGAACTTTAACTATGGCTACACCTTC
>13|TRBJ2-4|TRBV6-5|TRBD1|.
CASRSTGADIQYF
TGTGCCAGCAGATCCACAGGGGCGGACATTCAGTACTTC
>18|TRBJ2-3|TRBV10-3|TRBD2|.
CAISHATSGGPGTDTQYF
TGTGCCATCAGTCACGCAACCTCGGGAGGGCCGGGCACAGATACGCAGTATTTT